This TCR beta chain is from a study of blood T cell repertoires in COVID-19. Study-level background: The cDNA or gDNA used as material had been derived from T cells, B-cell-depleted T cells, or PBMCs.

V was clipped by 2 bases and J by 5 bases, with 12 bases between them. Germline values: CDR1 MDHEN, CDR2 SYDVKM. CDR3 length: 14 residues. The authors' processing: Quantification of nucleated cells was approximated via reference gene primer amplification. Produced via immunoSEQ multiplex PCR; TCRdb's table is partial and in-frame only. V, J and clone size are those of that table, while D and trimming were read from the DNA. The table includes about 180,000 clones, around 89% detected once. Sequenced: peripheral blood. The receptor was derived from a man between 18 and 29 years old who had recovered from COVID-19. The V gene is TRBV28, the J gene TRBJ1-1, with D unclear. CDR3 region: CASSLTLPGTEAFF. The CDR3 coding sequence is TGTGCCAGCAGTTTAACCCTCCCGGGAACTGAAGCTTTCTTT.